The rows below give T cell receptor beta chains drawn from one sample of a study of T-cell memory formation after mild COVID-19. A single record per CDR3 protein comes from TCRdb applying MiXCR to the 5' RACE reads. The repertoire holds roughly 250,000 distinct CDR3 sequences, with approximately 15% as singletons. The sequenced sample was PBMCs or a T cell subset sorted from them (not recorded which). The receptor set was obtained from a man younger than 35 who had mild COVID-19 (a few samples of this study predate the infection). Cell type and time point are not known. Both conserved end residues are part of each CDR3. A D gene is named only where the DNA matches it firmly. Not every row has a clone size; where given, it reads once, few, many or a size class.

CDR3aa | CDR3nt | v_gene | d_gene | j_gene | abundance
CATRDFTDTQYF | TGTGCCACCCGGGACTTCACAGATACGCAGTATTTT | TRBV15 | - | TRBJ2-3 | few
CASNTNWGTEAFF | TGTGCCAGCAACACCAACTGGGGCACTGAAGCTTTCTTT | TRBV6-2/TRBV6-3 | - | TRBJ1-1 | few
CASSYSAGVQNEQFF | TGTGCCAGCAGTTACTCGGCAGGGGTGCAGAATGAGCAGTTCTTC | TRBV6-5 | - | TRBJ2-1 | few
CASSLGEGTEAFF | TGTGCCAGCAGCTTAGGGGAGGGCACTGAAGCTTTCTTT | TRBV7-9 | - | TRBJ1-1 | many
CASSNRDDTEAFF | TGTGCCAGCAGCAACAGGGACGACACTGAAGCTTTCTTT | TRBV6-6 | - | TRBJ1-1 | -
CASMPPGHPNSPLHF | TGTGCCAGCATGCCCCCGGGACATCCCAATTCACCCCTCCACTTT | TRBV7-2 | - | TRBJ1-6 | few
CSVVWGAHEQFF | TGCAGCGTTGTTTGGGGGGCCCATGAGCAGTTCTTC | TRBV29-1 | - | TRBJ2-1 | few
CASSLSWAVTNYGYTF | TGTGCCAGCAGTTTATCTTGGGCAGTAACTAACTATGGCTACACCTTC | TRBV27 | - | TRBJ1-2 | few
CASRTDLGLAGGAQYF | TGTGCCAGCAGGACAGACCTGGGACTAGCGGGGGGGGCCCAGTACTTC | TRBV12-3/TRBV12-4 | TRBD2 | TRBJ2-5 | -
CASSLVTGDVAEAFF | TGCGCCAGCAGCTTGGTGACAGGGGATGTCGCTGAAGCTTTCTTT | TRBV5-1 | TRBD1 | TRBJ1-1 | many
CSARVPANYGYTF | TGCAGTGCTAGAGTTCCCGCTAACTATGGCTACACCTTC | TRBV20-1 | - | TRBJ1-2 | few
CATSDPRQGNTEAFF | TGTGCCACCAGTGACCCCAGACAGGGCAACACTGAAGCTTTCTTT | TRBV24-1 | TRBD1 | TRBJ1-1 | -
CATSRDPRSDVHGYTF | TGTGCCACCAGCAGAGATCCCCGGAGCGACGTGCATGGCTACACCTTC | TRBV15 | - | TRBJ1-2 | -
CASSYDRRGAPTDTQYF | TGTGCCAGCAGTTACGATCGGCGGGGGGCCCCCACAGATACGCAGTATTTT | TRBV6-6 | TRBD2 | TRBJ2-3 | -
CASSLGHRTDNEKLFF | TGCGCCAGCAGCTTGGGCCACCGGACGGATAATGAAAAACTGTTTTTT | TRBV5-1 | - | TRBJ1-4 | -
CASIGGGRESAFF | TGTGCCAGCATCGGTGGGGGGCGCGAGTCGGCTTTCTTT | TRBV28 | - | TRBJ1-1 | -
CASSVDFGQGSFF | - | TRBV2 | - | TRBJ1-1 | many
CASRPTDNYNSPLHF | TGTGCCAGCAGGCCGACAGATAACTATAATTCACCCCTCCACTTT | TRBV7-2 | - | TRBJ1-6 | few
CASSPEQGTYEQYF | TGCGCCAGCAGCCCCGAACAGGGTACCTACGAGCAGTACTTC | TRBV10-1 | - | TRBJ2-7 | few
CASTRRTGTMNTGELFF | TGTGCCAGCACTAGAAGGACAGGCACCATGAACACCGGGGAGCTGTTTTTT | TRBV6-5 | TRBD1 | TRBJ2-2 | -
CASSYSPFGESTDTQYF | TGTGCCAGCAGTTACTCCCCCTTTGGGGAGTCCACAGATACGCAGTATTTT | TRBV6-5 | - | TRBJ2-3 | -